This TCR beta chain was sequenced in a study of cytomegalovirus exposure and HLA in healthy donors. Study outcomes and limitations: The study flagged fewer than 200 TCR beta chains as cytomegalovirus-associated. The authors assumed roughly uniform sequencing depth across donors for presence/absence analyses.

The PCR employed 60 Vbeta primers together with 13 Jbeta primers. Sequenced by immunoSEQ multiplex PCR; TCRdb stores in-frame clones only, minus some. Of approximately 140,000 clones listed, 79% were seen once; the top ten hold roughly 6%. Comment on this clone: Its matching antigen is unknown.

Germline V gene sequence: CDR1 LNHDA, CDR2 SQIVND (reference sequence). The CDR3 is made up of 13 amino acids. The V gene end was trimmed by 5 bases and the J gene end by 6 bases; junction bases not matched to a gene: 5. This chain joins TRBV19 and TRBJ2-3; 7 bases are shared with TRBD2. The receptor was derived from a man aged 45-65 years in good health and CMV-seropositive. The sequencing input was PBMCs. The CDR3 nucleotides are TGTGCCAGTAGTCCACTAGCGAGGGATACGCAGTATTTT. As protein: CASSPLARDTQYF.